This T cell receptor beta chain came from a study of regulatory T cells in long-lasting Graves disease. V lost 3 bases and J lost 2, with 16 bases in between. The CDR3 length is 16 residues. In germline, CDR1 is KGHSH, CDR2 LQKENI. Both iRepertoire HTBI primers and Arm-PCR of CDR3 regions were used to build the TCR beta libraries. TCRdb re-called the multiplex PCR reads through MiXCR, storing one row per CDR3 protein. Of 300,000 to 500,000 distinct CDR3 sequences listed, around 21% are singletons. This clonotype has only a few counts. Time point: persistent/refractory GD, antithyroid drugs over 5 years with positive TRAb. There was RNA extracted from PBMCs, and the TCR library was made from it.

The clonotype originates from a female donor with Graves disease. This chain joins TRBV18 and TRBJ1-1; possibly TRBD1 for D (5 bases). This specimen consisted of peripheral blood mononuclear cells (PBMCs), obtained when the disease was refractory, from a patient treated with antithyroid drugs. Here the CDR3 DNA reads TGTGCCAGCTCACCGTATCCGGCGACAGCTAACACTGAAGCTTTCTTT. Amino acid sequence: CASSPYPATANTEAFF.